The rows below give T cell receptor beta chains drawn from one sample of a study of T-cell memory formation after mild COVID-19. From the 5' RACE reads, TCRdb called clonotypes with MiXCR, one entry per CDR3 protein. Of about 410,000 distinct CDR3 sequences in the sample, 23% were seen once. Sequencing input: PBMCs or a T cell subset sorted from them (not recorded which). The receptors were sampled from an adult woman who had mild COVID-19 (a few samples of this study predate the infection). Cell type and time point are not known. Both conserved end residues are part of each CDR3. The D gene is left open where the match is weak. Only part of the rows carry a size: once, few, many, or a class if the clone is expanded.

cdr3_nt cdr3_aa clone_size j_call d_call v_call
TGTGCCAGCAGCTTGAGCGGGAGTGGCTACGAGCAGTACTTC CASSLSGSGYEQYF few TRBJ2-7 TRBD2 TRBV7-2
TGTGCCAGCAGTATTCACGGGGAGACCCAGTACTTC CASSIHGETQYF NA TRBJ2-5 NA TRBV12-3/TRBV12-4
TGTGCCAGCAGCCAAGATGGGCTAGCTAGGCGAGGCTACGAGCAGTACTTC CASSQDGLARRGYEQYF NA TRBJ2-7 NA TRBV3-1
TGCGCCAGCAGCTTGACGGTGGGTGAGCAGTTCTTC CASSLTVGEQFF few TRBJ2-1 NA TRBV5-1
TGTGCCAGCAGTCCAGCTCGGGTGGATACGCAGTATTTT CASSPARVDTQYF few TRBJ2-3 NA TRBV7-9
TGTGCCACCAGTGACCACGGCAGGGACGAGCAGTACTTC CATSDHGRDEQYF few TRBJ2-7 NA TRBV24-1
TGTGCCAGCAGCTTAGAACCGTTCGATGAGCAGTTCTTC CASSLEPFDEQFF NA TRBJ2-1 NA TRBV7-2
TGCAGCGTTGCAGGGGCTGGAAACACCATATATTTT CSVAGAGNTIYF NA TRBJ1-3 NA TRBV29-1
TGTGCCAGCGGGGGGACTAGCGGGTCCGAGACCCAGTACTTC CASGGTSGSETQYF few TRBJ2-5 TRBD2 TRBV2
TGTGCCAGCAGCTCCCTAGGACAGGCGATTCCTGTCGAGCAGTACTTC CASSSLGQAIPVEQYF NA TRBJ2-7 TRBD1 TRBV5-6
TGCAGTGCTAGTCGAGCGGGAGGGGGTTGGCCCTACGAGCAGTACTTC CSASRAGGGWPYEQYF few TRBJ2-7 TRBD2 TRBV20-1
TGTGCCAGCAGCTTGGGTCACAAACAATCCTCTAGCACAGATACGCAGTATTTT CASSLGHKQSSSTDTQYF NA TRBJ2-3 NA TRBV7-8
TGTGCCAGCACCTCCCGGCACAGGGGGGGAGGCTATGGCTACACCTTC CASTSRHRGGGYGYTF NA TRBJ1-2 TRBD1 TRBV6-5
TGTGCCAGTAGACGACCCTCCGGAACCAGCTCCTATAATTCACCCCTCCACTTT CASRRPSGTSSYNSPLHF NA TRBJ1-6 NA TRBV19
TGTGCCAGCAGCCTGGGACAGGGACCGAACACCGGGGAGCTGTTTTTT CASSLGQGPNTGELFF NA TRBJ2-2 TRBD1 TRBV5-5
TGTGCCAGCAGCCAAGATTCTGTAACACCTCCCTCGGAGGAGCAGTACTTC CASSQDSVTPPSEEQYF few TRBJ2-7 NA TRBV14
TGTGCCAGCAGCGCCCGCAGGACTAGCGGGAGGTCCTATGAGCAGTTCTTC CASSARRTSGRSYEQFF NA TRBJ2-1 TRBD2 TRBV11-2
TGTGCCAGCAGCCCGGCGGGGGGCAATCAGCCCCAGCATTTT CASSPAGGNQPQHF NA TRBJ1-5 NA TRBV12-3/TRBV12-4
TGTGCCAGCAGGCCGGGACTAGCGGGGCAAGAGACCCAGTACTTC CASRPGLAGQETQYF once TRBJ2-5 TRBD2 TRBV5-4
TGCGCCAGCAGCTGGGGCCTTTTCGGGACCCAAGAGACCCAGTACTTC CASSWGLFGTQETQYF many TRBJ2-5 NA TRBV5-1
TGTGCCAGCAGCAAAGGGACTTATGAAAAACTGTTTTTT CASSKGTYEKLFF NA TRBJ1-4 NA TRBV9
TGCGCCAGCAGCTTGGTGACGGGGGATCAGCCCCAGCATTTT CASSLVTGDQPQHF few TRBJ1-5 NA TRBV5-1
TGTGCCAGCAGCGTAAGCGGGGCGGTTTACAATGAGCAGTTCTTC CASSVSGAVYNEQFF NA TRBJ2-1 TRBD2 TRBV9
TGTGCCAGCAGCTTAGAGGGACTAGCGAAGACCCAGTACTTC CASSLEGLAKTQYF NA TRBJ2-5 TRBD2 TRBV7-6
TGTGCCAGCAGTGTGTATGGGGGGGTCACTGAAGCTTTCTTT CASSVYGGVTEAFF once TRBJ1-1 NA TRBV2
TGTGCCAGCAGCAACGACAGGGTCGCATCCTACGAGCAGTACTTC CASSNDRVASYEQYF NA TRBJ2-7 TRBD1 TRBV5-5
TGTGCCGGTAGCGGGAGCTATGAGCAGTTCTTC CAGSGSYEQFF few TRBJ2-1 TRBD2 TRBV18
TGCGCCAGCAGCCCACAAGGACAGGGGGCCTTCTACGAGCAGTACTTC CASSPQGQGAFYEQYF NA TRBJ2-7 TRBD1 TRBV4-1
TGTGCCAGCAGCCAACTAGCGGGGGGCTTCGACTCCTACAATGAGCAGTTCTTC CASSQLAGGFDSYNEQFF NA TRBJ2-1 TRBD2 TRBV4-2
TGTGCCAGCAGTGGTGTTGGAAGCTCCTATAATTCACCCCTCCACTTT CASSGVGSSYNSPLHF few TRBJ1-6 NA TRBV28
TGCGCCAGCAGCTTAACTAGCGGGGGGGCTGGGGCCAACGTCCTGACTTTC CASSLTSGGAGANVLTF NA TRBJ2-6 TRBD2 TRBV5-1
TGTGCCAGCAGGCCTCCGAACAGGCGAGACAATGAGCAGTTCTTC CASRPPNRRDNEQFF few TRBJ2-1 NA TRBV12-3/TRBV12-4
TGCGCCAGCAGCCAAGAGACAGCAGCGGGAGGCACAGATACGCAGTATTTT CASSQETAAGGTDTQYF NA TRBJ2-3 TRBD2 TRBV4-3
TGTGCCAGCAGCGTAGTTAGCCGGAGGGGGCAACGGAATGAGCAGTTCTTC CASSVVSRRGQRNEQFF NA TRBJ2-1 NA TRBV9
TGTGCCAGCAGTGAAGCGCCAGGGGCCGGCAATCAGCCCCAGCATTTT CASSEAPGAGNQPQHF NA TRBJ1-5 NA TRBV2
TGTGCCAGTAGTATTAAGGCGATGAACACTGAAGCTTTCTTT CASSIKAMNTEAFF NA TRBJ1-1 NA TRBV19
TGCAGCGACAGGGTGGGGACTGAAGCTTTCTTT CSDRVGTEAFF NA TRBJ1-1 NA TRBV29-1
TGTGCCAGCAGCCAGGGGGTTGGCTCACCCCTCCACTTT CASSQGVGSPLHF few TRBJ1-6 TRBD1 TRBV5-6
TGCAGCGTCCTGACAGGGGCGGGTGATGGCTACACCTTC CSVLTGAGDGYTF few TRBJ1-2 TRBD1 TRBV29-1
TGTGCCAGCAGCTTAACTGCGGGGCCGGGGGAAAAACTGTTTTTT CASSLTAGPGEKLFF NA TRBJ1-4 NA TRBV7-3
TGCACTGCGGTCTCCACGAACACCGGGGAGCTGTTTTTT CTAVSTNTGELFF NA TRBJ2-2 NA TRBV29-1
TGTGCCAGCAGAGTACAGGGGTTCACTGAAGCTTTCTTT CASRVQGFTEAFF NA TRBJ1-1 TRBD1 TRBV6-2/TRBV6-3
TGTGCCAGCTCACCAACCACTGCAGCCTACAATGAGCAGTTCTTC CASSPTTAAYNEQFF many TRBJ2-1 NA TRBV18
TGTGCCAGCAGTGAAGCGTTTAACAGGGCCACAGATACGCAGTATTTT CASSEAFNRATDTQYF NA TRBJ2-3 NA TRBV6-1
TGTGCCAGCAGTTTAGCCCAGCCCCAGCATTTT CASSLAQPQHF few TRBJ1-5 NA TRBV12-3/TRBV12-4
TGTGCCAGCAGCCAACGGCAGGGGAGGGATACGCAGTATTTT CASSQRQGRDTQYF few TRBJ2-3 NA TRBV3-1
TGCAGCGCCGGGGGGGACAGTTCCTACGAGCAGTACTTC CSAGGDSSYEQYF NA TRBJ2-7 NA TRBV29-1
TGTGCCAGCAGCTTGTCTAGCGGGATTCTCTCCTACGAGCAGTACTTC CASSLSSGILSYEQYF few TRBJ2-7 TRBD2 TRBV5-5
TGTGCCGCCCGTCTGGTTGGCCAAGAGACCCAGTACTTC CAARLVGQETQYF few TRBJ2-5 NA TRBV6-2/TRBV6-3
TGTGCCAGCACCTATTCTGGGGCGGACATTCAGTACTTC CASTYSGADIQYF NA TRBJ2-4 NA TRBV6-2/TRBV6-3
TGCAGCGTTAGAAAGAGAGGACAGGAACAATCCTACGAGCAGTACTTC CSVRKRGQEQSYEQYF few TRBJ2-7 TRBD1 TRBV29-1
TGTGCCAGCTCGGCGGCAGGGGGGTTTACGCAGTATTTT CASSAAGGFTQYF NA TRBJ2-3 NA TRBV14
TGTGCCAGCAGTTTAAGCTGGGCAGGGGGCCGATACAATGAGCAGTTCTTC CASSLSWAGGRYNEQFF NA TRBJ2-1 TRBD1 TRBV6-2/TRBV6-3
TGTGCCAGCAGTTCCGACAGGTTTAGTACGCAGTATTTT CASSSDRFSTQYF NA TRBJ2-3 NA TRBV12-3/TRBV12-4
TGCGCCAGCAGCTTCCCCGAGACAGGGAGGGTCAATGAGCAGTTCTTC CASSFPETGRVNEQFF many TRBJ2-1 NA TRBV5-1
TGTGCCAGTAGTATACCAGGGGAGAACACCGGGGAGCTGTTTTTT CASSIPGENTGELFF NA TRBJ2-2 NA TRBV19
TGTGCCAGCAGTGAGGGGCTTAGCGGCTACTACAATGAGCAGTTCTTC CASSEGLSGYYNEQFF few TRBJ2-1 NA TRBV25-1
TGTGCCAGCAGCTTGTCGGCTACAGGGCAAGAGACCCAGTACTTC CASSLSATGQETQYF NA TRBJ2-5 NA TRBV5-4